The rows below give T cell receptor beta chains drawn from one sample of a study of cytomegalovirus exposure and HLA in healthy donors. The method was immunoSEQ multiplex PCR; TCRdb's version includes in-frame clones alone and lacks a portion of them. The repertoire holds approximately 150,000 clones, with 60% to 85% as singletons. The sequenced sample was PBMCs. Source of these receptors: a man aged 25 to 45 in good health and CMV-seropositive. The CDR3 runs from the conserved cysteine through the conserved F or W. Fields, in order: J gene, V gene, clone size, D gene, CDR3 protein, CDR3 DNA. D genes are given only for firm matches. Rows may omit the clone size; those that give it use once, few, many or a size class.

J gene: TRBJ1-1; V gene: TRBV5-1; clone size: -; D gene: -; CDR3 protein: CASSLTGRGNTEAFF; CDR3 DNA: TGCGCCAGCAGCTTGACAGGAAGAGGGAACACTGAAGCTTTCTTT
J gene: TRBJ2-6; V gene: TRBV6-1; clone size: -; D gene: -; CDR3 protein: CASSGLYGANVLTF; CDR3 DNA: TGTGCCAGCAGTGGGCTTTATGGGGCCAACGTCCTGACTTTC
J gene: TRBJ2-7; V gene: TRBV2; clone size: few; D gene: -; CDR3 protein: CASSGTGISSYEQYF; CDR3 DNA: TGTGCCAGCAGTGGTACAGGGATTAGCTCCTACGAGCAGTACTTC
J gene: TRBJ1-2; V gene: TRBV28; clone size: once; D gene: TRBD1; CDR3 protein: CASSSGQGSGNTF; CDR3 DNA: TGTGCCAGCAGTTCCGGACAGGGGAGTGGGAACACCTTC
J gene: TRBJ2-7; V gene: TRBV27; clone size: -; D gene: -; CDR3 protein: CASSFGGMSSYEQYF; CDR3 DNA: TGTGCCAGCAGTTTTGGGGGGATGAGCTCCTACGAGCAGTACTTC
J gene: TRBJ2-5; V gene: TRBV6-1; clone size: -; D gene: TRBD1; CDR3 protein: CASIWDRGRETQYF; CDR3 DNA: TGTGCCAGCATCTGGGACAGGGGGCGGGAGACCCAGTACTTC
J gene: TRBJ1-1; V gene: TRBV6-5; clone size: -; D gene: TRBD1; CDR3 protein: CATRDRVGYTEAFF; CDR3 DNA: TGTGCCACCCGGGACAGGGTTGGGTACACTGAAGCTTTCTTT
J gene: TRBJ2-2; V gene: TRBV19; clone size: -; D gene: TRBD1; CDR3 protein: CASSVLRGLDTGELFF; CDR3 DNA: TGTGCCAGTAGTGTGCTCAGGGGGCTGGACACCGGGGAGCTGTTTTTT
J gene: TRBJ2-2; V gene: TRBV5-1; clone size: -; D gene: TRBD2; CDR3 protein: CASSAGTSGGAGELFF; CDR3 DNA: TGCGCCAGCAGTGCCGGGACTAGCGGGGGAGCCGGGGAGCTGTTTTTT
J gene: TRBJ2-7; V gene: TRBV30; clone size: -; D gene: -; CDR3 protein: CAWSGDTFSYEQYF; CDR3 DNA: TGTGCCTGGAGTGGAGACACCTTCTCCTACGAGCAGTACTTC
J gene: TRBJ1-2; V gene: TRBV19; clone size: -; D gene: -; CDR3 protein: CASRSRIDGYTF; CDR3 DNA: TGTGCCAGTAGGTCCCGAATAGATGGCTACACCTTC
J gene: TRBJ2-5; V gene: TRBV5-1; clone size: -; D gene: -; CDR3 protein: CASSLASEETQYF; CDR3 DNA: TGCGCCAGCAGCTTGGCGTCAGAAGAGACCCAGTACTTC
J gene: TRBJ1-5; V gene: TRBV6-1; clone size: -; D gene: -; CDR3 protein: CASSEIGWGRVYSNQPQHF; CDR3 DNA: TGTGCCAGCAGTGAAATCGGGTGGGGCAGGGTATATAGCAATCAGCCCCAGCATTTT
J gene: TRBJ2-7; V gene: TRBV30; clone size: -; D gene: -; CDR3 protein: CAWGDFDEQYF; CDR3 DNA: TGTGCCTGGGGGGACTTCGACGAGCAGTACTTC
J gene: TRBJ2-2; V gene: TRBV6-5; clone size: -; D gene: -; CDR3 protein: CAKGRGDTGELFF; CDR3 DNA: TGTGCCAAGGGCAGGGGAGACACCGGGGAGCTGTTTTTT
J gene: TRBJ1-4; V gene: TRBV11-2; clone size: few; D gene: -; CDR3 protein: CASSTTGYEKLFF; CDR3 DNA: TGTGCCAGCAGCACGACAGGATATGAAAAACTGTTTTTT
J gene: TRBJ1-6; V gene: TRBV4-1; clone size: -; D gene: -; CDR3 protein: CASSQDFGQMWGSPLHF; CDR3 DNA: TGCGCCAGCAGCCAAGATTTTGGACAGATGTGGGGTTCACCCCTCCACTTT
J gene: TRBJ2-5; V gene: TRBV27; clone size: -; D gene: TRBD1; CDR3 protein: CATVQGETQYF; CDR3 DNA: TGTGCCACCGTACAGGGGGAGACCCAGTACTTC
J gene: TRBJ2-3; V gene: TRBV6-1; clone size: -; D gene: TRBD1; CDR3 protein: CASSDPGQGSTDTQYF; CDR3 DNA: TGTGCCAGCAGTGATCCGGGACAGGGGAGCACAGATACGCAGTATTTT
J gene: TRBJ2-3; V gene: TRBV7-2; clone size: -; D gene: -; CDR3 protein: CASSSRGTDTQYF; CDR3 DNA: TGTGCCAGCAGCTCCAGGGGCACAGATACGCAGTATTTT
J gene: TRBJ1-5; V gene: TRBV7-9; clone size: -; D gene: TRBD1; CDR3 protein: CASSSPGQGGQPQHF; CDR3 DNA: TGTGCCAGCAGCTCGCCGGGACAGGGAGGGCAGCCCCAGCATTTT
J gene: TRBJ2-5; V gene: TRBV9; clone size: -; D gene: -; CDR3 protein: CASSVGGKQGETQYF; CDR3 DNA: TGTGCCAGCAGCGTAGGTGGGAAACAGGGAGAGACCCAGTACTTC
J gene: TRBJ2-3; V gene: TRBV6-6; clone size: -; D gene: -; CDR3 protein: CASSSLRSDPDTQYF; CDR3 DNA: TGTGCCAGCAGTTCTCTCCGTAGCGATCCAGATACGCAGTATTTT
J gene: TRBJ2-1; V gene: TRBV4-1; clone size: -; D gene: -; CDR3 protein: CASSQDGGSYNEQFF; CDR3 DNA: TGCGCCAGCAGCCAAGACGGGGGCTCCTACAATGAGCAGTTCTTC
J gene: TRBJ2-2; V gene: TRBV27; clone size: -; D gene: -; CDR3 protein: CASSLVGGLDTGELFF; CDR3 DNA: TGTGCCAGCAGTTTAGTGGGGGGGCTAGACACCGGGGAGCTGTTTTTT
J gene: TRBJ2-7; V gene: TRBV12-5; clone size: -; D gene: -; CDR3 protein: CASGRGSQAYEQYF; CDR3 DNA: TGTGCTAGTGGCCGAGGGTCTCAAGCCTACGAGCAGTACTTC
J gene: TRBJ1-1; V gene: TRBV28; clone size: -; D gene: -; CDR3 protein: CASSPIQLTNTEAFF; CDR3 DNA: TGTGCCAGCAGTCCGATACAGCTAACGAACACTGAAGCTTTCTTT
J gene: TRBJ2-7; V gene: TRBV29-1; clone size: -; D gene: TRBD1; CDR3 protein: CSVVYWTGRTEQYF; CDR3 DNA: TGCAGCGTAGTATATTGGACAGGGCGAACGGAGCAGTACTTC
J gene: TRBJ2-5; V gene: TRBV29-1; clone size: -; D gene: -; CDR3 protein: CSGTGGAGETQYF; CDR3 DNA: TGCAGCGGGACTGGGGGGGCGGGGGAGACCCAGTACTTC
J gene: TRBJ1-5; V gene: TRBV28; clone size: few; D gene: -; CDR3 protein: CASRLQASNQPQHF; CDR3 DNA: TGTGCCAGCAGGCTTCAGGCTAGCAATCAGCCCCAGCATTTT
J gene: TRBJ1-5; V gene: TRBV6-4; clone size: -; D gene: TRBD1; CDR3 protein: CASTYRDRQNQPQHF; CDR3 DNA: TGTGCCAGCACTTACCGGGACAGACAAAATCAGCCCCAGCATTTT
J gene: TRBJ1-6; V gene: TRBV10-3; clone size: -; D gene: -; CDR3 protein: CAISEVTGFDSPLHF; CDR3 DNA: TGTGCCATCAGTGAGGTGACAGGTTTTGATTCACCCCTCCACTTT
J gene: TRBJ2-3; V gene: TRBV2; clone size: -; D gene: -; CDR3 protein: CASSEALGGTDTQYF; CDR3 DNA: TGTGCCAGCAGTGAAGCGCTCGGGGGTACAGATACGCAGTATTTT
J gene: TRBJ2-5; V gene: TRBV18; clone size: -; D gene: -; CDR3 protein: CASSPDSSQETQYF; CDR3 DNA: TGTGCCAGCTCACCAGACAGTTCTCAAGAGACCCAGTACTTC
J gene: TRBJ2-1; V gene: TRBV6-6; clone size: -; D gene: TRBD2; CDR3 protein: CASSPGLAVYNEQFF; CDR3 DNA: TGTGCCAGCAGCCCAGGACTAGCGGTCTACAATGAGCAGTTCTTC
J gene: TRBJ1-5; V gene: TRBV18; clone size: -; D gene: -; CDR3 protein: CASSPRSDQPQHF; CDR3 DNA: TGTGCCAGCTCACCACGTAGCGATCAGCCCCAGCATTTT
J gene: TRBJ2-7; V gene: TRBV28; clone size: -; D gene: TRBD1; CDR3 protein: CASSSFIQGGVGEQYF; CDR3 DNA: TGTGCCAGCAGTTCGTTCATACAGGGGGGTGTGGGCGAGCAGTACTTC
J gene: TRBJ2-4; V gene: TRBV6-1; clone size: -; D gene: -; CDR3 protein: CASSEARGALVQYF; CDR3 DNA: TGTGCCAGCAGTGAAGCGCGTGGGGCGTTAGTTCAGTACTTC
J gene: TRBJ2-7; V gene: TRBV18; clone size: -; D gene: TRBD1; CDR3 protein: CASSGQDVGTYEQYF; CDR3 DNA: TGTGCCAGCTCAGGACAGGACGTCGGAACTTACGAGCAGTACTTC
J gene: TRBJ1-1; V gene: TRBV7-2; clone size: -; D gene: TRBD1; CDR3 protein: CASSFQRGQLNTEAFF; CDR3 DNA: TGTGCCAGCAGCTTCCAAAGGGGGCAACTGAACACTGAAGCTTTCTTT
J gene: TRBJ2-4; V gene: TRBV6-1; clone size: -; D gene: TRBD1; CDR3 protein: CASSSSTGGKDIQYF; CDR3 DNA: TGTGCCAGCAGTTCATCGACAGGGGGCAAGGACATTCAGTACTTC
J gene: TRBJ2-3; V gene: TRBV27; clone size: -; D gene: -; CDR3 protein: CASSYLSTAINTDTQYF; CDR3 DNA: TGTGCCAGCAGTTACCTTTCTACCGCAATAAACACAGATACGCAGTATTTT
J gene: TRBJ1-4; V gene: TRBV30; clone size: -; D gene: -; CDR3 protein: CAWSGQGEKLFF; CDR3 DNA: TGTGCCTGGAGTGGGCAGGGGGAAAAACTGTTTTTT
J gene: TRBJ2-5; V gene: TRBV9; clone size: few; D gene: -; CDR3 protein: CARVVGQQETQYF; CDR3 DNA: TGTGCCAGAGTAGTAGGACAGCAAGAGACCCAGTACTTC
J gene: TRBJ2-7; V gene: TRBV21-1; clone size: -; D gene: -; CDR3 protein: CASSKEGVTYEQYF; CDR3 DNA: TGTGCCAGCAGCAAAGAAGGGGTTACCTACGAGCAGTACTTC